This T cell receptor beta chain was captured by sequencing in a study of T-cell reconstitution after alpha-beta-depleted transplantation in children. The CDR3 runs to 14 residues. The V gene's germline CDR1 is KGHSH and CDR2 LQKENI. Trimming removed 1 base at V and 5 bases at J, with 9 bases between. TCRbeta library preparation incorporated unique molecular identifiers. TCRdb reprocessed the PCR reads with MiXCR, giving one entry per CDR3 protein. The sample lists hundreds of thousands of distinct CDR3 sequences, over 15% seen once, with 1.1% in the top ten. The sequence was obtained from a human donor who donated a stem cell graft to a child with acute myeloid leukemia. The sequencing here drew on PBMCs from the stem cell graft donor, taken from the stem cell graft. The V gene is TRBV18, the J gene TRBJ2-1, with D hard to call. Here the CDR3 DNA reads TGTGCCAGCTCACCACAAATGTGGGACAATGAGCAGTTCTTC. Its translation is CASSPQMWDNEQFF.